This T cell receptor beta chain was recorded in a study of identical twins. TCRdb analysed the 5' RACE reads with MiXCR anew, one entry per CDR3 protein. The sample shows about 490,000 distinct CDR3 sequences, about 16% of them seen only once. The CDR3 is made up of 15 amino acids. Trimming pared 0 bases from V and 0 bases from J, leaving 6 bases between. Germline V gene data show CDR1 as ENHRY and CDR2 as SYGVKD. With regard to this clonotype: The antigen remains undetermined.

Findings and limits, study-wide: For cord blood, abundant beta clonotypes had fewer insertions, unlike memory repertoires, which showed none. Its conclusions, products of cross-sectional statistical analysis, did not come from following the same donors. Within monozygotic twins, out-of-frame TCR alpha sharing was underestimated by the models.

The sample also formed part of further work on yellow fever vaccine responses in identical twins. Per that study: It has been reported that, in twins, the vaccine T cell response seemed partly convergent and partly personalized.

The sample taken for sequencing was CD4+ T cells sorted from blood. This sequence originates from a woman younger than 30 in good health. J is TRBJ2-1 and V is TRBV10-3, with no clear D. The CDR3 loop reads CAISESSVSYNEQFF. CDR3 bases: TGTGCCATCAGTGAGTCGTCCGTCTCCTACAATGAGCAGTTCTTC.